A selection of T cell receptor beta chains follows, all from one sample in a study of beta chain features in type 1 diabetes. Data came from immunoSEQ multiplex PCR; TCRdb stores just in-frame clones and leaves some out. This sample carries under 950,000 clones, about a sixth of them seen once, and the ten largest clones take roughly 0.025%. The specimen was naive CD4+ T cells from blood. These receptors originate from a woman aged 18-30 years in good health. CDR3s include the opening cysteine and the closing phenylalanine or tryptophan. A D gene is named only where the DNA matches it firmly. Size tells how often a clone was seen (once, few, many) or the class of an expanded clone, and some rows leave it out.

j_call v_call clone_size d_call cdr3_nt cdr3_aa
TRBJ2-1 TRBV7-2 - - TGTGCCAGCAGCCCCACTCTCCGGGGCAATGAGCAGTTCTTC CASSPTLRGNEQFF
TRBJ2-5 TRBV28 few TRBD1 TGTGCCAGCAGTAAACGGACAGGGATCGGAGAGACCCAGTACTTC CASSKRTGIGETQYF
TRBJ2-1 TRBV10-3 - TRBD1 TGTGCCATCAGTCGTGGGACAGCCGTCCCTTACAATGAGCAGTTCTTC CAISRGTAVPYNEQFF
TRBJ1-5 TRBV6-5 - TRBD1 TGTGCCAGCAGACAGGGGGTAGGCAATCAGCCCCAGCATTTT CASRQGVGNQPQHF
TRBJ2-1 TRBV5-6 few - TGTGCCAGCAGCTTTTTAGAGCGGAATGAGCAGTTCTTC CASSFLERNEQFF
TRBJ2-7 TRBV11-2 - - TGTGCCAGCAGCTTACAGGCCTACGAGCAGTACTTC CASSLQAYEQYF
TRBJ2-1 TRBV29-1 - - TGCAGCGTTGGCGTTGTGAGCTTCTACAATGAGCAGTTCTTC CSVGVVSFYNEQFF
TRBJ1-2 TRBV7-2 - - TGTGCCAGCAGCTTATCTTCAGGGAACTATGGCTACACCTTC CASSLSSGNYGYTF
TRBJ2-7 TRBV18 few - TGTGCCAGCTCACCAAACGGCAGGAGTTGGTCCGGGCAGTACTTC CASSPNGRSWSGQYF
TRBJ1-1 TRBV7-8 - TRBD1 TGTGCCAGCAGCCAACAGGGGAGAGGCGGCCCTGAAGCTTTCTTT CASSQQGRGGPEAFF
TRBJ2-7 TRBV7-2 few - TGTGCCAGCAGCCCGGGACACGGGGCCTACGAGCAGTACTTC CASSPGHGAYEQYF
TRBJ2-3 TRBV7-9 - - TGTGCCAGCAGCTCGTCGGGGTCCGCGGGGACAGATACGCAGTATTTT CASSSSGSAGTDTQYF
TRBJ2-5 TRBV7-2 few TRBD1 TGTGCCAGCAGCTTACATTCCGGGACAGGGTCGGAGACCCAGTACTTC CASSLHSGTGSETQYF
TRBJ2-7 TRBV7-4 - - TGTGCCAGCAGCTTAGCAGGGGGAGCAACCTACGAGCAGTACTTC CASSLAGGATYEQYF
TRBJ2-3 TRBV28 - - TGTGCCAGCAAAGGGCCAGATACGCAGTATTTT CASKGPDTQYF
TRBJ2-7 TRBV7-9 - TRBD2 TGTGCCAGCAGCTTCTTAAGTGTTACAGCGGGAGGAGGCTCCTACGAGCAGTACTTC CASSFLSVTAGGGSYEQYF
TRBJ2-3 TRBV7-8 - TRBD1 TGTGCCAGCAGCTTACAGGGGGCGCTTGCAGATACGCAGTATTTT CASSLQGALADTQYF
TRBJ2-3 TRBV7-9 - TRBD2 TGTGCCAGCAGCTCACAAGCGGGGCTCACAGATACGCAGTATTTT CASSSQAGLTDTQYF
TRBJ1-1 TRBV10-3 few TRBD1 TGTGCCACCTTACAGGGGAGCACTGAAGCTTTCTTT CATLQGSTEAFF
TRBJ2-3 TRBV7-9 - - TGTGCCAGCAGCTTAGTCCCCGGAGGAGCAGATACGCAGTATTTT CASSLVPGGADTQYF
TRBJ2-2 TRBV6-4 - - TGTGCCAGCAGAAAAGAGGCGGACGGGACAAACACCGGGGAGCTGTTTTTT CASRKEADGTNTGELFF
TRBJ1-1 TRBV9 few - TGTGCCAGCAGGGACCGGTTAGGCCTACATTTTGACACTGAAGCTTTCTTT CASRDRLGLHFDTEAFF
TRBJ2-1 TRBV27 - - TGTGCCAGCAGTTTCCGACTCACCGGGGCCTACAATGAGCAGTTCTTC CASSFRLTGAYNEQFF
TRBJ2-7 TRBV5-1 few TRBD1 TGCGCCAGCAGCTTGGTAGTACCGGGACAGCCCTACGAGCAGTACTTC CASSLVVPGQPYEQYF
TRBJ2-1 TRBV2 - - TGTGCCAGCAGGGGGCGGGCTTACAATGAGCAGTTCTTC CASRGRAYNEQFF
TRBJ2-1 TRBV7-2 few - TGTGCCAGCAGCGCGTCCTTTGAGAATAGCGGAAGAAATGAGCAGTTCTTC CASSASFENSGRNEQFF
TRBJ2-1 TRBV5-6 few - TGTGCCAGCAGCTTGGAATACAGGGTGCACCGTAACTACAATGAGCAGTTCTTC CASSLEYRVHRNYNEQFF
TRBJ2-7 TRBV7-2 - TRBD2 TGTGCCAGCAGCTTATTAAGCACTAGCGGCTCCTACGAGCAGTACTTC CASSLLSTSGSYEQYF
TRBJ2-7 TRBV4-1 - TRBD1 TGCGCCAGCAGCCAAATGACAGGGCGAGTTTCCTACGAGCAGTACTTC CASSQMTGRVSYEQYF
TRBJ2-4 TRBV9 - - TGTGCCAGCAGCGTAGGGCCCCATCACATTCAGTACTTC CASSVGPHHIQYF
TRBJ1-5 TRBV29-1 - - TGCAGCGTTGTCTCACCCAATCAGCCCCAGCATTTT CSVVSPNQPQHF
TRBJ1-5 TRBV6-1 - - TGTGCCAGCAGTGAACAGGCGAGCAATCAGCCCCAGCATTTT CASSEQASNQPQHF
TRBJ1-1 TRBV7-9 few - TGTGCCAGCTCGAAGTCGGGTCCTGAAGCTTTCTTT CASSKSGPEAFF
TRBJ2-6 TRBV5-1 - - TGCGCCAGCAGCTTGGGAGGGGGCTCTGGGGCCAACGTCCTGACTTTC CASSLGGGSGANVLTF
TRBJ1-3 TRBV18 - TRBD1 TGTGCCAGCTCACCCGGGACAGGGATTAGGAACACCATATATTTT CASSPGTGIRNTIYF
TRBJ2-2 TRBV7-8 few TRBD2 TGTGCCAGCAGCTTAGTGGTAGCGGGGACTAACACCGGGGAGCTGTTTTTT CASSLVVAGTNTGELFF
TRBJ1-2 TRBV6-1 - - TGTGCCAGCAGACCACCCGGCAGCTACTATGGCTACACCTTC CASRPPGSYYGYTF
TRBJ2-5 TRBV7-2 few - TGTGCCAGCAGCGTAGGTGGGGTAGAGACCCAGTACTTC CASSVGGVETQYF
TRBJ1-1 TRBV28 - - TGTGCCAGCCAAGGGGGGATATTGGAAGCTTTCTTT CASQGGILEAFF
TRBJ2-3 TRBV13 - - TGTGCCAGCAGCTTAGTTGGCACAGATACGCAGTATTTT CASSLVGTDTQYF
TRBJ2-2 TRBV14 few TRBD2 TGTGCCAGCAGCCTCCTAGCGGGAGTTTTAACCGGGGAGCTGTTTTTT CASSLLAGVLTGELFF
TRBJ2-7 TRBV5-1 - TRBD2 TGCGCCAGCAGTCCACTAGCGGGAGTCGCCTACGAGCAGTACTTC CASSPLAGVAYEQYF
TRBJ2-5 TRBV20-1 - - TGCAGTGCTAGAGAACAGAGTGGCCAGTACTTC CSAREQSGQYF
TRBJ2-7 TRBV5-1 few - TGCGCCAGCAGCTTACAGGAGACGTACGAGCAGTACTTC CASSLQETYEQYF
TRBJ1-2 TRBV4-2 - TRBD1 TGTGCCAGCAGCCAAAAAGACAGGGTAGTCCGCTACACCTTC CASSQKDRVVRYTF
TRBJ2-7 TRBV19 - - TGTGCCAGTAGTCACCGGGACAAGAGCTCCTACGAGCAGTACTTC CASSHRDKSSYEQYF
TRBJ2-1 TRBV4-2 - - TGTGCCAGCAGCCAAGATCGTCTACACTCCTACAATGAGCAGTTCTTC CASSQDRLHSYNEQFF
TRBJ2-5 TRBV7-8 few - TGTGCCAGCAGCTTCCCAAGTAGGGAGACCCAGTACTTC CASSFPSRETQYF
TRBJ1-5 TRBV28 few - TGTGCCAGCAGTGACTTGGAGAGTCAGCCCCAGCATTTT CASSDLESQPQHF
TRBJ2-1 TRBV21-1 - - TGTGCCAGCAGCAAAGGGACTAGCGGGAGGTGCTATGAGCAGTTCTTC CASSKGTSGRCYEQFF
TRBJ2-2 TRBV9 - - TGTGCCAGCAGTTATGGGAGCCTGGCGCCCGACACCGGGGAGCTGTTTTTT CASSYGSLAPDTGELFF
TRBJ2-7 TRBV19 - - TGTGCCAGTAGTATGGTCGGCGAGCGAGACTCCTACGAGCAGTACTTC CASSMVGERDSYEQYF
TRBJ2-1 TRBV7-2 few - TGTGCCAGCAGCTTAGCTTTTAGCTCCTACAATGAGCAGTTCTTC CASSLAFSSYNEQFF
TRBJ2-7 TRBV5-1 - TRBD1 TGCGCCAGCAGTTCACAGGGGGCGTACGAGCAGTACTTC CASSSQGAYEQYF
TRBJ2-1 TRBV2 - TRBD1 TGTGCCAGCAGTGGGACAGGGGACTACAATGAGCAGTTCTTC CASSGTGDYNEQFF
TRBJ2-1 TRBV18 - - TGTGCCAGCTCACCACCTCTCCTAGCGCTATACAATGAGCAGTTCTTC CASSPPLLALYNEQFF
TRBJ2-7 TRBV7-6 - - TGTGCCAGCAGCTTAGCGTCAGCAAGTGTAGGCTACGAGCAGTACTTC CASSLASASVGYEQYF